The present T cell receptor (beta chain) was sequenced within a study of response to subunit inactivated influenza vaccine. Findings of the study overall: That few new T cells are recruited by each seasonal influenza vaccination was the authors' suggestion.

One entry per CDR3 protein, called by TCRdb with MiXCR from the RT-PCR reads. The table records 650,000 or so distinct CDR3 sequences, 11% to 15% of them present only once. The CDR3 has 21 amino acids. Germline V gene sequence: CDR1 SGHAT, CDR2 FQDESV (reference sequence). V was trimmed by 5 bases and J by 0 bases, leaving 29 bases between them. About this clonotype itself: Its antigen is unidentified.

V and J are TRBV11-1 and TRBJ2-1, with D possibly matching TRBD2 (6 bases). The sample consisted of PBMCs from blood, taken around 14 days before vaccination. The receptor was derived from a man aged 45 to 65 who received an inactivated influenza vaccine. CDR3 sequence: CASSLPGVVTVGWSSYNEQFF. The CDR3 nucleotides read TGTGCCAGCAGCCTCCCGGGGGTGGTTACAGTAGGGTGGAGCTCCTACAATGAGCAGTTCTTC.